This record looks at one T cell receptor beta chain sequence and its context. Antigen: not known. The table came from immunoSEQ multiplex PCR; TCRdb's copy has only in-frame clones and leaves some out. The repertoire consists of 90,000 to 100,000 clones, with approximately 78% occurring once and the leading ten covering about 32%. V was clipped by 5 bases and J by 7 bases, with 9 bases between them. This CDR3 region has 12 residues. CDR1 KGHSH and CDR2 LQKENI come from the germline V gene. This entry comes from a study of cytotoxic CD8 clonotypes in ibrutinib-treated CLL. Study results and limitations: At baseline, clonality was higher than in age-matched healthy donors and correlated with CD8+ counts.

This receptor was identified in a human donor with chronic lymphocytic leukemia. This specimen consisted of PBMCs, obtained after 12 months of ibrutinib treatment. The gene calls are TRBV18 and TRBJ1-5; a possible D gene is TRBD1 (6 bases). The CDR3: CASSEQGQPQHF. CDR3 DNA: TGTGCCAGCTCAGAACAGGGACAGCCCCAGCATTTT. Using reference TRBV18 and TRBJ1-5 for the parts outside the CDR3, the full variable domain is NAGVMQNPRHLVRRRGQEARLRCSPMKGHSHVYWYRQLPEEGLKFMVYLQKENIIDESGMPKERFSAEFPKEGPSILRIQQVVRGDSAAYFCASSEQGQPQHFGDGTRLSIL.